This T cell receptor beta chain was sequenced for a study of memory CD4+ T cells and cytomegalovirus serostatus. Study in general: Healthy Belgian adult donors included about 10 CMV-positive and approximately 25 CMV-negative people. Notes on the study in general: About 40% of the roughly 160 known CMV-associated TCRbeta sequences appeared in CD4+ memory. Suggested: most of the CMV-linked TCR signature lies in CD4+ memory cells.

Trimming shortened V by 5 bases and J by 7 bases, and 11 bases separated the two germline ends. There are 11 residues in the CDR3. Germline loops: CDR1 SQVTM, CDR2 ANQGSEA. Clones were read by immunoSEQ multiplex PCR, and TCRdb kept only the in-frame ones, dropping some. Of 55,000 to 65,000 clones in the sample, around 80% were seen once. Concerning this clone: Its antigen is unidentified.

Single viable CD3+CD4+CD8-CD45RO+ cells were sorted as the memory CD4+ T cells. Positive selection with CD4 microbeads enriched total CD4+ T cells. The V call is TRBV29-1, the J call TRBJ1-1; D perhaps matches TRBD1 (6 bases). Sequenced sample: memory CD4+ T cells from blood. The sequence came from an adult in good health and CMV-seronegative. CDR3 nucleotide sequence: TGCAGCGTTCGGGGGGGGCATGAAGCTTTCTTT. Its protein product is CSVRGGHEAFF.